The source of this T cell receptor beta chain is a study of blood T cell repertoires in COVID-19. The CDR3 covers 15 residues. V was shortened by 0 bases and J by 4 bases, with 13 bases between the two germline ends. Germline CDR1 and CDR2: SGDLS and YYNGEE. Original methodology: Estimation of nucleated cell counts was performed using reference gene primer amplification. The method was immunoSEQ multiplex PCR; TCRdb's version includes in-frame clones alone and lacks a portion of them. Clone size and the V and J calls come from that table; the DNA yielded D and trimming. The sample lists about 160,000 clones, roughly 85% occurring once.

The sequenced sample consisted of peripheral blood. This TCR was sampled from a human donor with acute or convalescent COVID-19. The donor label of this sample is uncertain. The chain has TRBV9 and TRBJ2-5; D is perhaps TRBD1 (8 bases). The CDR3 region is CASSVGHRGGETQYF. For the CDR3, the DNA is TGTGCCAGCAGCGTAGGGCACAGGGGGGGAGAGACCCAGTACTTC. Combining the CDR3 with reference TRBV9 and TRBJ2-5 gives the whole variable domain DSGVTQTPKHLITATGQRVTLRCSPRSGDLSVYWYQQSLDQGLQFLIQYYNGEERAKGNILERFSAQQFPDLHSELNLSSLELGDSALYFCASSVGHRGGETQYFGPGTRLLVL.